This TCR beta chain was identified during a study of blood T cell repertoires in COVID-19. On the study more broadly: Spain, Italy and the United States supplied samples that represented acute and convalescent COVID-19.

The CDR3 is 14 amino acids. The J segment lost 6 bases and the V segment lost 4 bases, leaving 8 bases of the junction unmatched. CDR1 and CDR2 (germline): SGHDT, YYEEEE. Generated by immunoSEQ multiplex PCR, the TCRdb table keeps only in-frame clones and is missing some. The sample contains hundreds of thousands of clones, approximately 78% of which appear only once. The sequencing sample was made of peripheral blood. The clonotype comes from a woman between 55 and 75 years old with active or convalescent COVID-19. This chain uses TRBV5-6 with TRBJ1-2, with 8 positions matching TRBD1. CDR3 protein: CASSSRTGPHGYTF. Written as DNA, the CDR3 is TGTGCCAGCAGCAGCAGGACAGGGCCACATGGCTACACCTTC.